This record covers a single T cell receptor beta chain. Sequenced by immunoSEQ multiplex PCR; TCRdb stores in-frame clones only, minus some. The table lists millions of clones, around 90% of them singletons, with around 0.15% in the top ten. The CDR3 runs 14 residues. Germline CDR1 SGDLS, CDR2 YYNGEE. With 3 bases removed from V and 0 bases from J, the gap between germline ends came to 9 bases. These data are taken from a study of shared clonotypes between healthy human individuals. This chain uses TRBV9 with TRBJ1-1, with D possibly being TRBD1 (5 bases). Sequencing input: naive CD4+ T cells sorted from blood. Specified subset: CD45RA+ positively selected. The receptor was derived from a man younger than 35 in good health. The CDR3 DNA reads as TGTGCCAGCAGCGGACAGACAGTGAACACTGAAGCTTTCTTT. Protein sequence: CASSGQTVNTEAFF. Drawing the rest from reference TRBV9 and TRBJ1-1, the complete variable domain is DSGVTQTPKHLITATGQRVTLRCSPRSGDLSVYWYQQSLDQGLQFLIQYYNGEERAKGNILERFSAQQFPDLHSELNLSSLELGDSALYFCASSGQTVNTEAFFGQGTRLTVV.